The source of this T cell receptor beta chain is a study of lung T cells in sarcoidosis with Löfgren's syndrome (dated by TCRdb to about 2017). Background for the entire study: Sarcoidosis was characterized as a granulomatous, predominantly pulmonary disease marked by accumulation of CD4+ T cells in bronchoalveolar lavage fluid. The repertoire analyses centered on Lofgren's syndrome patients. Here is what the overall study found, with its caveats: Recognition of a sarcoidosis-associated antigen was only suggested; the antigen itself remained putative and unidentified.

The listed sequencing device is Illumina MiSeq. The public sequencing data were trimmed at Q25 with fastp and processed into clonotypes with MiXCR by TCRdb, which kept only in-frame beta chains. Entries are consolidated by CDR3 protein sequence, retaining the most common genes and DNA. The sample table contains 15,000 to 20,000 distinct CDR3 sequences; only one count was recorded for less than 25% of them. Of the sample, 4.1% falls within the top ten clones. This clonotype was picked up many times. The antigen it binds to is not known. Per-nucleotide qualities are absent, and no much larger clonotype sits a single base away. The sequence derives from a human donor with sarcoidosis (Löfgren's syndrome or another form), or a control subject (not recorded which). Sequenced input: CD4+ T cells from PBMCs.

In nucleotides, the sequence is TGTGCCATCAGTGATTTCTCTCGCGGGAGGGCCTACGAGCAGTACTTC. The encoded protein is CAISDFSRGRAYEQYF. The rearranged chain carries TRBV10-3 and TRBJ2-7; 9 junctional bases match TRBD2. Measured from the cysteine to the phenylalanine, the CDR3 is 16 residues long. Kept here is only the CDR3 DNA, which spans 48 bases and is read in frame from base 1. In the germline V gene, CDR1 corresponds to ENHRY and CDR2 to SYGVKD. Trimmed from V: 3 bases; trimmed from J: 2 bases; junction bases lacking a gene match: 8.